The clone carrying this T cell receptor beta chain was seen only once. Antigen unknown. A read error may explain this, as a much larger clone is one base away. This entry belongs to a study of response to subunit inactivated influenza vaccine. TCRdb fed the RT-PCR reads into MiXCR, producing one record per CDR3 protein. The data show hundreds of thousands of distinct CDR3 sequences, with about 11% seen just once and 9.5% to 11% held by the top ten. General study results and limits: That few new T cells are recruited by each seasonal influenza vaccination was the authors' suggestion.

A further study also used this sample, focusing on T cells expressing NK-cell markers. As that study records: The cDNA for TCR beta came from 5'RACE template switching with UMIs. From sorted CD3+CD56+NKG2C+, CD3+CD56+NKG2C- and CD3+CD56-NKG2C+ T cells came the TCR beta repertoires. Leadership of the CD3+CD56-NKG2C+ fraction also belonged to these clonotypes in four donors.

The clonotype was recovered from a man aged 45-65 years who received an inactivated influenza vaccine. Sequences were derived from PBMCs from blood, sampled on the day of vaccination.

CDR3: CASSQENRGKPHHF. CDR3 DNA sequence: TGTGCCAGCAGCCAAGAGAATAGGGGAAAGCCCCATCATTTT. V is TRBV3-1 and J is TRBJ1-5; tentatively, D is TRBD1 (5 bases). The CDR3 has 14 amino acids. Germline CDR1 and CDR2: LGHDT and YNNKEL (reference sequence). The whole variable domain, remainder taken from reference TRBV3-1 and TRBJ1-5, is DTAVSQTPKYLVTQMGNDKSIKCEQNLGHDTMYWYKQDSKKFLKIMFSYNNKELIINETVPNRFSPKSPDKAHLNLHINSLELGDSAVYFCASSQENRGKPHHFGDGTRLSIL.